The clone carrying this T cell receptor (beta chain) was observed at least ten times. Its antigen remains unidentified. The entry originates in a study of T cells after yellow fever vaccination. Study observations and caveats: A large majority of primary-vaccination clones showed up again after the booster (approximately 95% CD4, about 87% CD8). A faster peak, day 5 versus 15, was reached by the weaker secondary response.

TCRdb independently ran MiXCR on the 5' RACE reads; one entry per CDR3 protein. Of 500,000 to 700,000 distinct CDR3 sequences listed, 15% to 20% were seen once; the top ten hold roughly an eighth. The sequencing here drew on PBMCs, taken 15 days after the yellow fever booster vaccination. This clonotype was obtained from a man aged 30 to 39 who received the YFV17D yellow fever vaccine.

Here the CDR3 DNA reads TGTGCCAGCAGGAATACAGGGAACACTGAAGCTTTCTTT. Translated: CASRNTGNTEAFF. The rearrangement links TRBV12-3 or TRBV12-4 to TRBJ1-1; D perhaps matches TRBD1 (5 bases). The CDR3 is 13 amino acids. With 6 bases removed from V and 1 base from J, the gap between germline ends came to 9 bases.